This T cell receptor beta chain was sequenced during a study of T-cell reconstitution after alpha-beta-depleted transplantation in children. There are a few counts of this clonotype. The CDR3 has 14 residues. V was shortened by 1 base and J by 12 bases, with 13 bases between the two germline ends. Germline V gives CDR1 SGHVS, CDR2 FNYEAQ. For TCRbeta, the library was prepared with unique molecular identifiers. Via MiXCR, TCRdb re-called the PCR reads, giving one row per CDR3 protein. The profile shows about 460,000 distinct CDR3 sequences, approximately 12% of them singletons. The source of this sequence is a human donor who donated a stem cell graft to a child with combined immunodeficiency. The gene calls are TRBV7-6 and TRBJ1-6, with D tentatively TRBD1 (5 bases). Sequencing was performed on PBMCs from the stem cell graft donor, taken from the stem cell graft. The CDR3 loop reads CASSLGRGSGPLHF. The CDR3 bases are TGTGCCAGCAGCTTAGGGCGGGGGTCGGGACCCCTCCACTTT.